This TCR beta chain was recovered during a study of blood T cell repertoires in COVID-19. Authors' methods: Estimated nucleated cell counts came from reference gene primer amplification. The assay was immunoSEQ multiplex PCR, and TCRdb's table has in-frame clones only and misses some. The D gene and trimming were derived from the DNA, and the V and J assignments and clone size from that table. The sample lists 40,000 to 45,000 clones, more than 90% occurring once. V gave up 3 bases and J gave up 4 bases; unmatched junction bases: 8. This CDR3 comprises 16 residues. Germline V gene lookup returns CDR1 KGHDR and CDR2 SFDVKD.

What was sequenced was peripheral blood. The chain employs TRBV24-1 and TRBJ1-2; 9 positions agree with TRBD1. The TCR was taken from a human donor in a cohort sampled during active COVID-19. This chain's CDR3 is CATSDPTGTGPYGYTF. DNA of the CDR3: TGTGCCACCAGTGATCCCACCGGGACAGGGCCCTATGGCTACACCTTC.